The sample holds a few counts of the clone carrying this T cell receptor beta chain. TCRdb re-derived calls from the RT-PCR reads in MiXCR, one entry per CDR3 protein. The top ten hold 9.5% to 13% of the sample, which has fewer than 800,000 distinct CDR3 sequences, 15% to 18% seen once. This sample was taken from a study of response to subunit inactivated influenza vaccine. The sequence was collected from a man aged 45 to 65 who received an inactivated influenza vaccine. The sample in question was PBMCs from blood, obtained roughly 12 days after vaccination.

CDR3 loop: CASSGGTGGRSPLHF. CDR3 in DNA: TGTGCCAGCAGCGGTGGGACAGGGGGTAGATCACCCCTCCACTTT. The gene calls are TRBV7-2 and TRBJ1-6; 11 bases map to TRBD1. This CDR3 is built from 15 residues. Per germline, CDR1 SGHTA and CDR2 FQGNSA. After removal of 5 bases from V and 10 bases from J, the junction contained 7 bases not matched to a gene.